These 5 T cell receptor beta chains were sequenced from one sample in a study of shared clonotypes between healthy human individuals. Sequencing used immunoSEQ multiplex PCR; TCRdb keeps in-frame clones, though not all of them. This sample has about 1.1 million clones; approximately 80% occur once, and the top ten carry approximately 0.5%. The sequencing input was memory CD4+ T cells from PBMCs. Subset noted: CD45RA-negative fraction. These TCRs come from a man between 18 and 35 years old in good health. Some clones in this sample may be carry-over from other donors' samples.

The chain couples TRBV9 to TRBJ2-2; the D gene is possibly TRBD1 (8 bases). Germline V gene lookup returns CDR1 SGDLS and CDR2 YYNGEE. Trimming took off 3 bases at V and 4 bases at J, with 16 bases between the two ends. CDR3 length: 16 residues. CDR3 amino acids: CASSADRGGGTGELFF. In DNA form, the CDR3 reads TGTGCCAGCAGCGCAGACAGGGGAGGGGGCACCGGGGAGCTGTTTTTT.

This chain connects TRBV5-1 to TRBJ2-1, with TRBD2 matching over 13 bases. V lost 4 bases and J lost 3; bases outside the gene matches: 7. The CDR3 spans 17 residues. Germline V gives CDR1 SGHRS, CDR2 YFSETQ. The CDR3 DNA reads as TGCGCCAGCAGCCTAAGCGGGACTAGCGGGATCTACAATGAGCAGTTCTTC. Its protein product is CASSLSGTSGIYNEQFF.

The chain has TRBV12-5 and TRBJ2-1; 10 positions agree with TRBD2. The V segment lost 0 bases and the J segment 7 bases; nucleotides outside the gene matches: 9. Germline assignment: CDR1 LGHNT and CDR2 FRNRAP. CDR3 size: 17 residues. The CDR3 loop is CASGLVPLAGVMNEQFF. In DNA form, the CDR3 reads TGTGCTAGTGGTTTGGTACCCCTAGCGGGAGTGATGAATGAGCAGTTCTTC.

V is TRBV25-1 and J is TRBJ2-5; the D is unclear. The CDR3 has 14 amino acids. Trimming stripped 3 bases from V and 2 bases from J, with 10 bases between. Germline CDR1 is MGHDK and CDR2 is SYGVNS. The CDR3 spells CASSEPTQQETQYF. CDR3 in DNA: TGTGCCAGCAGTGAGCCGACTCAACAAGAGACCCAGTACTTC.

This chain uses TRBV18 with TRBJ2-5, with D unclear. CDR1 and CDR2 (germline): KGHSH, LQKENI. The CDR3 loop spans 13 amino acids. V was clipped by 8 bases and J by 1 base, with 11 bases between them. CDR3 amino acids: CASLGPAQETQYF. CDR3 nucleotide sequence: TGTGCCAGCCTCGGGCCTGCCCAAGAGACCCAGTACTTC.